These 32 T cell receptor beta chains originate from one sample sequenced in a study of regulatory T cells in long-lasting Graves disease. Both iRepertoire HTBI primers and Arm-PCR of CDR3 regions were used to build the TCR beta libraries. Using its own MiXCR run on the multiplex PCR reads, TCRdb lists one record per CDR3 protein. This sample has under 400,000 distinct CDR3 sequences; around 17% occur once, and the top ten carry roughly 27%. Time point here: newly diagnosed GD, antithyroid drugs for less than 3 months. The TCR library used RNA extracted from PBMCs. These records were also assigned to another study, of T cells in Graves' hyperthyroidism and ophthalmopathy.

This specimen was peripheral blood mononuclear cells (PBMCs), taken at new diagnosis, from a patient treated with antithyroid drugs. The receptors here all came from a man between 35 and 55 years old with Graves disease.

This clonotype was counted ten times or more. The chain employs TRBV5-1 and TRBJ2-3; TRBD1 is a possible D gene (7 bases). Germline CDR1 and CDR2: SGHRS and YFSETQ. The V gene lost 4 bases and the J gene lost 4 bases, with 16 bases spanning the gap. This CDR3 is built from 15 residues. The CDR3 is CASSAGGQISDTQYF. In DNA form, the CDR3 reads TGCGCCAGCAGCGCCGGGGGACAGATCTCAGATACGCAGTATTTT.

The chain links TRBV2 to TRBJ2-2, with TRBD2 as a possible D gene (6 bases). The CDR3 consists of 14 residues. Germline lookup yields CDR1 SNHLY and CDR2 FYNNEI. Trimming left V 11 bases short and J 4 bases short, with 17 bases between. CDR3 in DNA: TGTGCCGGCGGGGCTTGGGGGTCCACCGGGGAGCTGTTTTTT. As protein: CAGGAWGSTGELFF. The entire variable domain, with the rest obtained from reference TRBV2 and TRBJ2-2, is as follows: EPEVTQTPSHQVTQMGQEVILRCVPISNHLYFYWYRQILGQKVEFLVSFYNNEISEKSEIFDDQFSVERPDGSNFTLKIRSTKLEDSAMYFCAGGAWGSTGELFFGEGSRLTVL.

There are many counts of this clonotype. The chain has TRBV15 and TRBJ1-1; D possibly corresponds to TRBD1 (6 bases). Between the trimmed V and J ends, which lost 6 bases and 4 bases, there was a span of 15 bases. Germline CDR1 reads LNHNV; CDR2 reads YYDKDF (reference sequence). The CDR3 covers 14 residues. CDR3 loop: CATSRNRAGTEAFF. Written as DNA, the CDR3 is TGTGCCACCAGTAGAAACAGGGCTGGCACTGAAGCTTTCTTT.

This clonotype appeared many times. V usage is TRBV20-1 and J usage is TRBJ2-7; 8 bases are shared with TRBD1. Germline assignment: CDR1 DFQATT and CDR2 SNEGSKA (reference sequence). This CDR3 contains 15 residues. The V and J ends lost 0 bases and 2 bases, in that order; junction bases with no gene match: 6. The CDR3 sequence: CSARDQGARAYEQYF. The CDR3 DNA is TGCAGTGCTAGAGATCAGGGGGCGCGCGCCTACGAGCAGTACTTC.

This clonotype came up a few times. The chain combines TRBV7-2 with TRBJ2-1, with D uncertain. V was pared by 1 base and J by 2 bases, with 24 bases between. This CDR3 is built from 20 residues. The germline gives CDR1 SGHTA, CDR2 FQGNSA. CDR3 DNA: TGTGCCAGCAGCTTAGTAACCCCCCATCGGACCATCAGGACCTACAATGAGCAGTTCTTC. Translation gives CASSLVTPHRTIRTYNEQFF. The whole variable domain, remainder taken from reference TRBV7-2 and TRBJ2-1, is GAGVSQSPSNKVTEKGKDVELRCDPISGHTALYWYRQSLGQGLEFLIYFQGNSAPDKSGLPSDRFSAERTGGSVSTLTIQRTQQEDSAVYLCASSLVTPHRTIRTYNEQFFGPGTRLTVL.

This clonotype was found a few times. The chain employs TRBV3-1 and TRBJ1-6, with a tentative D call TRBD1 (5 bases). Germline CDR1 is LGHDT and CDR2 is YNNKEL (reference sequence). This CDR3 contains 13 residues. V was trimmed by 0 bases and J by 11 bases, leaving 8 bases between them. CDR3 residues: CASSQEGGAPLHF. The CDR3 coding sequence is TGTGCCAGCAGCCAAGAGGGGGGTGCACCCCTCCACTTT. The entire variable domain, with the rest obtained from reference TRBV3-1 and TRBJ1-6, is as follows: DTAVSQTPKYLVTQMGNDKSIKCEQNLGHDTMYWYKQDSKKFLKIMFSYNNKELIINETVPNRFSPKSPDKAHLNLHINSLELGDSAVYFCASSQEGGAPLHFGNGTRLTVT.

This clonotype occurred many times. This sequence joins TRBV7-9 and TRBJ2-6, with D maybe TRBD2 (7 bases). This CDR3 is 20 amino acids long. Germline CDR1 and CDR2: SEHNR and FQNEAQ (reference sequence). V was cut by 4 bases and J by 1 base, with 23 bases left in between. The CDR3 spells CASSSGARGATQSGANVLTF. The CDR3 nucleotides are TGTGCCAGCAGCTCGGGCGCCCGGGGGGCGACACAATCTGGGGCCAACGTCCTGACTTTC. Based on the CDR3 plus reference TRBV7-9 and TRBJ2-6, the full variable domain is DTGVSQNPRHKITKRGQNVTFRCDPISEHNRLYWYRQTLGQGPEFLTYFQNEAQLEKSRLLSDRFSAERPKGSFSTLEIQRTEQGDSAMYLCASSSGARGATQSGANVLTFGAGSRLTVL.

This clonotype has more than one count but fewer than ten. A much more abundant neighbour one base away suggests this may be a read error. The CDR3 does not end in the conserved phenylalanine or tryptophan, so this is likely a read error. The V gene is TRBV6-1, the J gene TRBJ1-5; tentatively, D is TRBD1 (5 bases). The germline CDR1 and CDR2 sequences are MNHNS and SASEGT. The CDR3 consists of 14 residues. With 7 bases removed from V and 3 bases from J, the gap between germline ends came to 13 bases. CDR3 sequence: CASIGVGPNQPQHS. The DNA of the CDR3 is TGTGCCAGCATAGGAGTGGGGCCCAATCAGCCCCAGCATTCT.

This clonotype was observed at least ten times. The V and J genes are TRBV5-1 and TRBJ1-6; no clear D. CDR1 is SGHRS and CDR2 is YFSETQ in the germline V gene. The ends were cut back, 4 bases at V and 7 bases at J, with 9 bases in the middle. The CDR3 covers 13 residues. The CDR3 DNA follows: TGCGCCAGCAGCCTTGACCTCAATTCACCCCTCCACTTT. Amino acid sequence: CASSLDLNSPLHF.

This clonotype appeared a few times. The chain combines TRBV19 with TRBJ1-1; the match to TRBD1 covers 10 bases. V trimming: 5 bases; J trimming: 2 bases; junction bases outside the gene matches: 8. CDR3 length: 16 amino acids. CDR1 and CDR2 (germline): LNHDA, SQIVND (reference sequence). The DNA of the CDR3 is TGTGCCAGTAGTGCGGGGGACAGGGGACGAAACACTGAAGCTTTCTTT. Its protein product is CASSAGDRGRNTEAFF.

This clonotype appeared a few times. The rearrangement uses TRBV5-4 and TRBJ1-5; tentative D call: TRBD1 (5 bases). V was pared by 0 bases and J by 5 bases, with 15 bases between. The CDR3 loop spans 16 amino acids. CDR1 and CDR2 from the germline V gene are SGHNT and YYREEE (reference sequence). The CDR3 here is CASSLGGAMGDQPQHF. CDR3 DNA: TGTGCCAGCAGCTTGGGGGGAGCAATGGGGGATCAGCCCCAGCATTTT.

In this sample, this clonotype turned up many times. This chain links TRBV7-2 with TRBJ2-3; 16 bases are a match to TRBD2. The CDR3 contains 18 residues. Germline CDR1 SGHTA, CDR2 FQGNSA. V lost 3 bases and J lost 7; bases outside the gene matches: 10. The CDR3 reads CASSLPGLAGGPIYTQYF. CDR3 DNA sequence: TGTGCCAGCAGCTTGCCGGGACTAGCGGGGGGGCCTATATATACGCAGTATTTT. Full variable domain (missing parts from reference TRBV7-2 and TRBJ2-3): GAGVSQSPSNKVTEKGKDVELRCDPISGHTALYWYRQSLGQGLEFLIYFQGNSAPDKSGLPSDRFSAERTGGSVSTLTIQRTQQEDSAVYLCASSLPGLAGGPIYTQYFGPGTRLTVL.

This clonotype was counted ten times or more. The rearrangement uses TRBV6-1 and TRBJ2-3, with D uncertain. Germline V CDR1 and CDR2: MNHNS, SASEGT. Trimming pared 5 bases from V and 2 bases from J, leaving 5 bases between. This CDR3 comprises 12 residues. CDR3 region: CASSKHTDTQYF. CDR3 nucleotides: TGTGCCAGCAGTAAACACACAGATACGCAGTATTTT.

Note on this clonotype: This sequence may be a read error, since a much larger clone differs from it by one base. The rearrangement uses TRBV9 and TRBJ2-1; D not certain. Germline CDR1 reads SGDLS; CDR2 reads YYNGEE. The CDR3 length is 14 residues. CDR3 region: CASSVLDRLGEQLF. DNA for the CDR3: TGTGCCAGCAGCGTACTAGATCGGCTCGGTGAGCAGCTCTTC.

In this sample, this clonotype turned up many times. J is TRBJ1-4 and V is TRBV10-3; D is undetermined. Trimming shortened V by 4 bases and J by 2 bases, and 20 bases separated the two germline ends. Looked up from germline, CDR1 is ENHRY and CDR2 is SYGVKD. This CDR3 has 18 amino acids. CDR3 nucleotide sequence: TGTGCCATCAGTGGCCGCTTTCTTCAGGACGCTACTAATGAAAAACTGTTTTTT. Amino acids: CAISGRFLQDATNEKLFF.

The chain employs TRBV20-1 and TRBJ2-7, with D perhaps TRBD2 (6 bases). V shed 5 bases and J shed 2 bases, with 16 bases lying between them. This CDR3 is built from 14 residues. The germline gives CDR1 DFQATT, CDR2 SNEGSKA (reference sequence). The CDR3 DNA reads TGCAGTGCTCAGACGGGTCGGGAGCCCTACGAGCAGTACTTC. Amino acid sequence: CSAQTGREPYEQYF.

This clonotype came up many times. This chain uses TRBV2 with TRBJ1-1, with D hard to call. This CDR3 has 14 residues. V shed 4 bases and J shed 0 bases, with 9 bases lying between them. Germline CDR1 and CDR2: SNHLY and FYNNEI. CDR3 loop: CASSVAGVNTEAFF. CDR3 bases: TGTGCCAGCAGTGTAGCGGGTGTGAACACTGAAGCTTTCTTT.

This clonotype was seen a few times. V is TRBV6-2 or TRBV6-3 and J is TRBJ2-7; TRBD2 matches 7 bases. Germline V gives CDR1 MNHEY, CDR2 SVGEGT. The V gene end was trimmed by 2 bases and the J gene end by 0 bases; junction bases not matched to a gene: 1. This CDR3 has 14 amino acids. CDR3 loop: CASSYGTISYEQYF. CDR3 coding DNA: TGTGCCAGCAGTTACGGGACTATCTCCTACGAGCAGTACTTC.

This clonotype has a count of ten or more. The genes are TRBV20-1 and TRBJ2-5, with 11 nucleotides matching TRBD1. Germline V lookup: CDR1 DFQATT, CDR2 SNEGSKA (reference sequence). The length of the CDR3 is 14 residues. J lost 6 bases, V lost 5 bases, and 8 bases had no gene match. The CDR3 reads CSASSDRGPKTQYF. The CDR3 nucleotides read TGCAGTGCTTCGTCGGACAGGGGGCCGAAGACCCAGTACTTC.

This clonotype occurred many times. The rearrangement uses TRBV9 and TRBJ2-7; D ambiguous. Trimming cost V 3 bases and J 9 bases, with 16 bases left between them. Germline lookup yields CDR1 SGDLS and CDR2 YYNGEE. The CDR3 is 13 amino acids. The DNA of the CDR3 is TGTGCCAGCAGCGCCCTTGACGGTGCTGGGCAGTACTTC. Encoded protein: CASSALDGAGQYF.

This clonotype was detected many times. A read error may produce the germline difference seen at one junction end. This chain joins TRBV5-1 and TRBJ2-7, with 10 bases matching TRBD1. CDR3 length equals 14 residues. Germline CDR1 reads SGHRS; CDR2 reads YFSETQ. CDR3 nucleotides: TGTGCCAGCAGCTTAGGGACAGGGGCCTACGAGCAGTACTTC. Translating it yields CASSLGTGAYEQYF.

This rearrangement joins TRBV9 to TRBJ2-7; D possibly corresponds to TRBD1 (8 bases). CDR1 and CDR2 from the germline V gene are SGDLS and YYNGEE. The CDR3 covers 14 residues. Trimming took off 3 bases at V and 4 bases at J, with 14 bases between the two ends. The DNA of the CDR3 is TGTGCCAGCAGCGCCACAGGGGGAGGGTACGAGCAGTACTTC. This sequence encodes CASSATGGGYEQYF. Together with reference TRBV9 and TRBJ2-7, the CDR3 gives the full variable domain: DSGVTQTPKHLITATGQRVTLRCSPRSGDLSVYWYQQSLDQGLQFLIQYYNGEERAKGNILERFSAQQFPDLHSELNLSSLELGDSALYFCASSATGGGYEQYFGPGTRLTVT.

This clonotype was seen ten or more times. The chain joins TRBV2 to TRBJ2-5, with 7 bases matching TRBD1. This CDR3 contains 14 residues. Germline loops: CDR1 SNHLY, CDR2 FYNNEI. With V trimmed by 6 bases and J by 5 bases, 9 bases remained unmatched. CDR3 loop: CASRETGPQETQYF. The CDR3 DNA follows: TGTGCCAGCAGGGAGACAGGGCCCCAGGAGACCCAGTACTTC.

In its sample, this clonotype was seen many times. The chain recombines TRBV12-3 or TRBV12-4 with TRBJ1-5; D might be TRBD1 (5 bases). The CDR3 runs to 15 residues. V lost 2 bases and J lost 7, with 15 bases in between. The CDR3 nucleotides read TGTGCCAGCAGTTTATGGGGGTCCGGGGAGCAGCCCCAGCATTTT. Amino acids: CASSLWGSGEQPQHF.

Points on this clonotype: This may stem from a read error, because a much larger clone lies one nucleotide away. The J gene is TRBJ2-7, the V gene TRBV12-3 or TRBV12-4; 8 bases agree with TRBD1. Losses at the gene ends were 5 bases for V and 6 bases for J; bases not matched to a gene: 6. The CDR3 loop spans 13 amino acids. The DNA for the CDR3 is TGTGCCAGCAGTCCAGGGGGCGAGTGCGAGCAGTACTTC. Protein: CASSPGGECEQYF.

V is TRBV12-3 or TRBV12-4 and J is TRBJ2-1; TRBD2 matches 14 bases. V shed 6 bases and J 12 bases; nucleotides not matched to a gene: 10. This CDR3 contains 15 residues. CDR3 nucleotides: TGTGCCAGCAGCAGACTAGCGGGGGGGCTAGGAGTGCAGTTCTTC. Translated: CASSRLAGGLGVQFF.

This clonotype was counted between two and nine times. This sequence joins TRBV5-1 and TRBJ2-3; D remains unclear. V dropped 0 bases and J dropped 4 bases, with 12 bases sitting between them. Germline V CDR1 and CDR2: SGHRS, YFSETQ. This CDR3 is 15 amino acids long. The CDR3 loop reads CASSLGLGSSDTQYF. Here the CDR3 DNA reads TGCGCCAGCAGCTTGGGGCTAGGCTCGTCAGATACGCAGTATTTT.

J is TRBJ1-5 and V is TRBV7-2; D gene ambiguous. Trimming took off 0 bases at V and 7 bases at J, with 10 bases between the two ends. This CDR3 has 14 residues. CDR1 is SGHTA, CDR2 FQGNSA, per germline. For the CDR3, the DNA is TGTGCCAGCAGCTTAGCGCTGGGTTTCCAGCCCCAGCATTTT. It encodes CASSLALGFQPQHF.

This clonotype was picked up many times. V is TRBV2 and J is TRBJ1-1; the match to TRBD1 covers 7 bases. The CDR3 sequence is 17 residues long. The V and J ends lost 6 bases and 3 bases, in that order; junction bases with no gene match: 16. In germline, CDR1 is SNHLY, CDR2 FYNNEI. Here the CDR3 DNA reads TGTGCCAGCAGAGCCGCCGCTGTGACAGGGTGGGACACTGAAGCTTTCTTT. Translation gives CASRAAAVTGWDTEAFF.

This clonotype came up many times. This sequence joins TRBV7-2 and TRBJ1-4, with TRBD1 matching 10 bases. The V segment lost 1 base and the J segment 7 bases; nucleotides outside the gene matches: 3. CDR3 length: 15 residues. Germline CDR1 and CDR2: SGHTA and FQGNSA. This CDR3 is CASSLGQGAFEKLFF. CDR3 DNA: TGTGCCAGCAGCTTAGGACAGGGGGCTTTTGAAAAACTGTTTTTT. The complete variable domain, with remaining parts taken from reference TRBV7-2 and TRBJ1-4, reads GAGVSQSPSNKVTEKGKDVELRCDPISGHTALYWYRQSLGQGLEFLIYFQGNSAPDKSGLPSDRFSAERTGGSVSTLTIQRTQQEDSAVYLCASSLGQGAFEKLFFGSGTQLSVL.

This clonotype was counted many times. The chain uses TRBV7-2 and TRBJ2-7; the D gene is possibly TRBD2 (5 bases). The CDR3 runs to 14 residues. The V gene's germline CDR1 is SGHTA and CDR2 FQGNSA. V lost 4 bases to trimming and J lost 2 bases, with 12 bases between them. CDR3 in DNA: TGTGCCAGCAGCTCGGACTTCTCAACCTACGAGCAGTACTTC. This encodes CASSSDFSTYEQYF.

In the case of this clonotype: Possible read error: a much larger clone is one base away. This CDR3 fails to terminate in the conserved phenylalanine or tryptophan, so it likely reflects a read error. The rearrangement uses TRBV18 and TRBJ2-1; D may correspond to TRBD1 or TRBD2 (6 bases each). Trimming shortened V by 4 bases and J by 9 bases, and 19 bases separated the two germline ends. The germline V gene encodes CDR1 KGHSH and CDR2 LQKENI. The CDR3 totals 15 residues. Written as DNA, the CDR3 is TGTGCCAGCTCACTTTCGTCGACAGGAGGGACTGAGCAGTTCCTC. Translated, it gives CASSLSSTGGTEQFL.